This TCR beta chain was identified in a study of T-cell reconstitution after alpha-beta-depleted transplantation in children. Regarding the study as a whole: From surviving recipient T cells and thymic progenitors came the high day-60 TCRbeta diversity observed in some patients. One year post-transplant, T-cell counts and diversity were largely derived from T cells produced anew. About two months after transplant, alpha-beta T cells reportedly came from several hundred expanded graft clones.

It was with unique molecular identifiers that the TCRbeta library was prepared. A single record per CDR3 protein comes from TCRdb applying MiXCR to the PCR reads. The sample carries approximately 150,000 distinct CDR3 sequences, 8.8% recorded once. This clonotype was observed at least ten times. The antigen remains unidentified. This CDR3 spans 15 amino acids. Germline CDR1 and CDR2: MNHEY and SVGAGI. V lost 8 bases, J lost 0 bases, and 14 bases lay in between. V is TRBV6-5 and J is TRBJ2-1; D may be TRBD1 or TRBD2 (5 bases each). The sequences come from PBMCs, mostly from graft donor cells, collected 180 days after TCRalphabeta/CD19-depleted stem cell transplant. This clonotype was obtained from a female patient between 2 and 15 years old who had a stem cell transplant for congenital amegakaryocytic thrombocytopenia, so the T cells may come from the graft donor. CDR3 region: CASALRDPSYNEQFF. The CDR3 bases are TGTGCCAGCGCCCTTCGGGACCCCTCCTACAATGAGCAGTTCTTC.